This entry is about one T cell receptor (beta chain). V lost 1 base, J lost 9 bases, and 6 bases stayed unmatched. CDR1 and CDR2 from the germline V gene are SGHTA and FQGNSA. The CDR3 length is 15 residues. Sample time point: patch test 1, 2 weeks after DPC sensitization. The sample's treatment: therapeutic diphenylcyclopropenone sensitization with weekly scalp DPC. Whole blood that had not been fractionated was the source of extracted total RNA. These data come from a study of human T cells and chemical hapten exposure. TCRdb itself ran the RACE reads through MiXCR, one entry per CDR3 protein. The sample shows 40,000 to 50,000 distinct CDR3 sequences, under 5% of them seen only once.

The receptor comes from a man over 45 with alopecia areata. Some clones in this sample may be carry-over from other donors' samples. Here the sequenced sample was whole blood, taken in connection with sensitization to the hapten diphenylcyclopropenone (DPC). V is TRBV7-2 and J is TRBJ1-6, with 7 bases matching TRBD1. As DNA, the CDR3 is TGTGCCAGCAGCTTAGTGGAGGGGGCAGGTTCACCCCTCCACTTT. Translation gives CASSLVEGAGSPLHF.